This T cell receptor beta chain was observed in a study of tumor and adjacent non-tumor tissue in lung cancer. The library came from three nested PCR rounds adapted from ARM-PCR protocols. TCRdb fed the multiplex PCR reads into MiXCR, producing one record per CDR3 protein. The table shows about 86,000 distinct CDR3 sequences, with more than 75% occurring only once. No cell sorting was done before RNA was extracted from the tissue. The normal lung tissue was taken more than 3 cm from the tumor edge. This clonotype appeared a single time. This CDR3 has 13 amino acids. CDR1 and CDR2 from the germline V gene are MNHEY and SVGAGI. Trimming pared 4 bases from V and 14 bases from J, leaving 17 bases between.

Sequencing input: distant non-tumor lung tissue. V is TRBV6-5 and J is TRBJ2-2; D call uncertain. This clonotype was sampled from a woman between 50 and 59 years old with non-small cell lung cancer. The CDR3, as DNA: TGTGCCAGCAGTTTTCTGAACACCGAGGAACTGTTTTTT. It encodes CASSFLNTEELFF.